The 12 T cell receptor beta chains below all came from one sample that was sequenced in a study of shared T cell receptors in the human thymus. Method: immunoSEQ multiplex PCR; TCRdb's copy keeps in-frame clones and lacks some. The sample yields some 400,000 clones, 95% seen once. Sequencing used thymocytes. The receptors were gathered from a human donor.

Comment on this clone: Mismatch with germline at one junction end may stem from a read error. The chain uses TRBV28 and TRBJ1-1, with D unresolved. The CDR3 covers 15 residues. Germline CDR1 and CDR2: MDHEN and SYDVKM. CDR3 in amino acids: CASRLSGSTYTEAFF. CDR3 nucleotides: TGTGCCAGCAGATTATCCGGGTCTACGTACACTGAAGCTTTCTTT.

Here the CDR3 DNA reads TGTGCCAGCAGCGCCCGGGTTGGACGCAATCAGCCCCAGCATTTT. It codes for CASSARVGRNQPQHF. The chain joins TRBV28 to TRBJ1-5; D remains unclear. The CDR3 is made up of 15 amino acids. Germline values: CDR1 MDHEN, CDR2 SYDVKM. Trimming pared 6 bases from V and 2 bases from J, leaving 14 bases between.

J is TRBJ1-4 and V is TRBV27; D gene ambiguous. Trimming took 0 bases from V and 8 from J, leaving 16 bases between them. Germline V gene data show CDR1 as MNHEY and CDR2 as SMNVEV (reference sequence). The CDR3 contains 16 residues. The chain's CDR3 is CASSLSRTVLTEKLFF. The CDR3 bases are TGTGCCAGCAGTTTATCCCGGACTGTATTAACCGAAAAACTGTTTTTT.

As DNA, the CDR3 is TGTGCCAGCAAAAGGACAGGCCCTAACTATGGCTACACCTTC. Its translation is CASKRTGPNYGYTF. The chain employs TRBV5-4 and TRBJ1-2; 7 nucleotides align to TRBD1. The CDR3 is made up of 14 amino acids. The V gene end was trimmed by 6 bases and the J gene end by 0 bases; junction bases not matched to a gene: 5. The germline gives CDR1 SGHNT, CDR2 YYREEE (reference sequence).

J is TRBJ1-3 and V is TRBV29-1, with a possible D match to TRBD1 (5 bases). The V end was cut by 1 base, the J end by 1 base, with 8 bases between. CDR3 length: 14 amino acids. Germline V gene sequence: CDR1 SQVTM, CDR2 ANQGSEA. The CDR3 reads CSVEGGGSGNTIYF. The CDR3 nucleotides read TGCAGCGTTGAAGGCGGGGGGTCTGGAAACACCATATATTTT.

The chain recombines TRBV19 with TRBJ1-5; D not certain. This CDR3 is built from 14 residues. Looked up from germline, CDR1 is LNHDA and CDR2 is SQIVND (reference sequence). Trimming left V 6 bases short and J 2 bases short, with 11 bases between. CDR3 protein: CASRSGSRNQPQHF. CDR3 DNA: TGTGCCAGTAGGTCGGGGTCTCGCAATCAGCCCCAGCATTTT.

A single count supports this clone. J is TRBJ1-4 and V is TRBV7-9, with TRBD1 identical over 8 bases. V shed 5 bases, J shed 0 bases, and the junction held 5 bases outside the gene matches. The CDR3 extends over 16 amino acids. Germline V gives CDR1 SEHNR, CDR2 FQNEAQ (reference sequence). CDR3 sequence: CASSTQQGATNEKLFF. CDR3 nucleotide sequence: TGTGCCAGCAGCACACAACAGGGGGCAACTAATGAAAAACTGTTTTTT.

The chain has TRBV7-2 and TRBJ1-1; 7 bases map to TRBD1. After removal of 1 base from V and 7 bases from J, the junction contained 12 bases not matched to a gene. Germline-derived CDR1 and CDR2 are SGHTA and FQGNSA. The CDR3 is 16 residues long. CDR3 coding DNA: TGTGCCAGCAGCTTAGGTTGGGGACAGTCTCGCATTGAAGCTTTCTTT. Its translation is CASSLGWGQSRIEAFF. Together with reference TRBV7-2 and TRBJ1-1, the CDR3 gives the full variable domain: GAGVSQSPSNKVTEKGKDVELRCDPISGHTALYWYRQSLGQGLEFLIYFQGNSAPDKSGLPSDRFSAERTGGSVSTLTIQRTQQEDSAVYLCASSLGWGQSRIEAFFGQGTRLTVV.

The J gene is TRBJ2-5, the V gene TRBV10-3; D may be TRBD2 (6 bases). The length of the CDR3 is 15 residues. The germline gives CDR1 ENHRY, CDR2 SYGVKD. V was clipped by 3 bases and J by 4 bases, with 15 bases between them. The CDR3 DNA reads TGTGCCATCAGTGAAATTGGCGGGGAAGGAGAGACCCAGTACTTC. Amino acid sequence: CAISEIGGEGETQYF.

V is TRBV6-5 and J is TRBJ2-3, with D possibly called TRBD1 or TRBD2 (5 bases each). The germline V gene has CDR1 MNHEY and CDR2 SVGAGI. Trimming shortened V by 0 bases and J by 1 base, and 8 bases separated the two germline ends. The length of the CDR3 is 15 residues. CDR3 sequence: CASSYSGVGTDTQYF. DNA of the CDR3: TGTGCCAGCAGTTACTCGGGGGTTGGCACAGATACGCAGTATTTT.

The rearrangement uses TRBV11-2 and TRBJ2-7; the D gene is possibly TRBD2 (5 bases). The length of the CDR3 is 17 residues. Deletions cut 1 base from V and 5 bases from J, with 21 bases between. The germline gives CDR1 SGHAT, CDR2 FQNNGV. CDR3 DNA sequence: TGTGCCAGCAGCTTAGTGGTATGGGCGGGTCAAAGAAACGAGCAGTACTTC. Protein product: CASSLVVWAGQRNEQYF.

CDR3 bases: TGTGCCAGCAGACTCAACCGGGACATTACTGAAGCTTTCTTT. Translation: CASRLNRDITEAFF. J is TRBJ1-1 and V is TRBV28; D perhaps matches TRBD1 (6 bases). The germline V gene has CDR1 MDHEN and CDR2 SYDVKM. The ends were cut back, 6 bases at V and 5 bases at J, with 16 bases in the middle. The CDR3 is made up of 14 amino acids. Looking up the rest from reference TRBV28 and TRBJ1-1 gives the full variable domain: DVKVTQSSRYLVKRTGEKVFLECVQDMDHENMFWYRQDPGLGLRLIYFSYDVKMKEKGDIPEGYSVSREKKERFSLILESASTNQTSMYLCASRLNRDITEAFFGQGTRLTVV.